One sample yielded the 2 T cell receptor beta chains listed below, sequenced in a study of blood T cell repertoires in COVID-19. The method was immunoSEQ multiplex PCR; TCRdb's version includes in-frame clones alone and lacks a portion of them. The top ten hold under 5% of the sample, which has fewer than 350,000 clones, approximately 89% seen once. The material sequenced was peripheral blood. These receptors were collected from a woman aged 55-69 years with COVID-19, enrolled during active disease.

The gene calls are TRBV7-9 and TRBJ2-5, with 8 bases fitting TRBD1. From germline, CDR1 is SEHNR and CDR2 FQNEAQ (reference sequence). CDR3 length equals 15 residues. Germline trimming cut 2 bases from V and 0 bases from J; bases unmatched to any gene: 2. The CDR3 nucleotides are TGTGCCAGCAGCTTACAGGGGGCCCACCAAGAGACCCAGTACTTC. Translated, it gives CASSLQGAHQETQYF.

This chain connects TRBV11-1 to TRBJ1-6, with 9 bases aligning to TRBD1. V dropped 3 bases and J dropped 10; count of bases not matched to a gene: 10. CDR3 length: 16 residues. The germline V gene has CDR1 SGHAT and CDR2 FQDESV (reference sequence). The CDR3 reads CASSFSAGQGESPLHF. The CDR3 nucleotides read TGTGCCAGCAGCTTCTCAGCGGGACAGGGCGAGTCACCCCTCCACTTT.